This T cell receptor beta chain was observed in a study of blood T cell repertoires in COVID-19. Trimming left V 4 bases short and J 3 bases short, with 11 bases between. This CDR3 comprises 14 residues. Germline V CDR1 and CDR2: LNHDA, SQIVND (reference sequence). The data were produced by immunoSEQ multiplex PCR, yet TCRdb's version contains in-frame clones alone and is incomplete. The sample lists about 39,000 clones, approximately 80% occurring once. This receptor was identified in a human donor in a cohort sampled during active or convalescent COVID-19. The donor label of this sample is uncertain. The rearrangement links TRBV19 to TRBJ2-3; a weak D match, TRBD1 (6 bases). Sequencing used peripheral blood. The CDR3 DNA follows: TGTGCCAGTAGTAGGGCAGGGGTAACAGATACGCAGTATTTT. This translates into CASSRAGVTDTQYF.